One and the same sample provided the 25 T cell receptor beta chains below, sequenced in a study of control samples from healthy donors and cancer patients. TCRdb's table, derived via immunoSEQ multiplex PCR, lists solely in-frame clones and lacks some. The sample has about 39,000 clones, approximately 82% seen once. Sequenced: blood. All receptors derive from a man aged 60 to 75 in good health.

This chain uses TRBV9 with TRBJ1-1; D is possibly TRBD1 (6 bases). The ends were cut back, 4 bases at V and 5 bases at J, with 15 bases in the middle. This CDR3 is built from 14 residues. Germline loops: CDR1 SGDLS, CDR2 YYNGEE. CDR3 protein: CASSTMTGPTEAFF. DNA of the CDR3: TGTGCCAGCAGCACTATGACAGGACCTACTGAAGCTTTCTTT.

The rearrangement uses TRBV7-2 and TRBJ2-1; D is possibly TRBD1 or TRBD2 (6 bases each). V lost 1 base and J 6 bases, leaving 13 bases between the germline ends. There are 15 residues in the CDR3. Germline V gene data show CDR1 as SGHTA and CDR2 as FQGNSA. The CDR3 DNA sequence: TGTGCCAGCAGCTTAGAGGGGGGACTGGGCAATGAGCAGTTCTTC. This gives the protein CASSLEGGLGNEQFF.

This clone was counted a single time. The chain recombines TRBV15 with TRBJ2-1; no definite D call. The CDR3 is made up of 14 amino acids. V lost 8 bases and J 6 bases, leaving 17 bases between the germline ends. Germline V gene lookup returns CDR1 LNHNV and CDR2 YYDKDF (reference sequence). CDR3 nucleotide sequence: TGTGCCACCGGACCGGGTTTAGCATCCAATGAGCAGTTCTTC. Its protein is CATGPGLASNEQFF.

J is TRBJ2-3 and V is TRBV28, with D perhaps TRBD2 (7 bases). The CDR3 covers 20 residues. Germline V gives CDR1 MDHEN, CDR2 SYDVKM. Trimming took off 6 bases at V and 5 bases at J, with 33 bases between the two ends. CDR3 coding DNA: TGTGCCAGCAGCCGCCGGGGGACCTTTATCAGGGGAGGGCCTAGAGATACGCAGTATTTT. It encodes CASSRRGTFIRGGPRDTQYF.

This chain links TRBV30 with TRBJ1-5, with D maybe TRBD1 (5 bases). Germline V gene data show CDR1 as GTSNPN and CDR2 as SVGIG (reference sequence). The CDR3 length is 14 residues. Deletions cut 2 bases from V and 5 bases from J, with 13 bases between. CDR3 sequence: CAWSYGGRDQPQHF. DNA of the CDR3: TGTGCCTGGAGTTATGGGGGAAGAGATCAGCCCCAGCATTTT.

The V and J genes are TRBV3-1 (or the pseudogene TRBV3-2) and TRBJ2-6; D possibly corresponds to TRBD1 (6 bases). The CDR3 loop spans 15 amino acids. Germline CDR1 is LGHDT and CDR2 is YNNKEL (reference sequence). The V and J ends lost 6 bases and 2 bases respectively, with 11 bases between them. The CDR3 nucleotides are TGTGCCAGCAGACAGACAGGACCTGGGGCCAACGTCCTGACTTTC. Amino acid sequence: CASRQTGPGANVLTF.

V is TRBV11-3 and J is TRBJ2-3, with D possibly TRBD2 on 6 matching bases. From germline, CDR1 is SGHNT and CDR2 YENEEA. CDR3 size: 18 residues. The V gene lost 1 base and the J gene lost 1 base, with 18 bases spanning the gap. Here the CDR3 reads CASSLGLPGLRGTDTQYF. The CDR3 DNA follows: TGTGCCAGCAGCTTAGGCTTGCCGGGACTCAGAGGCACAGATACGCAGTATTTT.

The chain combines TRBV19 with TRBJ1-6; 7 nucleotides align to TRBD1. The germline V gene encodes CDR1 LNHDA and CDR2 SQIVND (reference sequence). The CDR3 extends over 13 amino acids. V trimming: 6 bases; J trimming: 7 bases; junction bases outside the gene matches: 3. The chain's CDR3 is CASSPDRNSPLHF. The CDR3, as DNA: TGTGCCAGTAGCCCGGACAGGAATTCACCCCTCCACTTT.

V gene TRBV14 combines with J gene TRBJ2-7; D is uncertain. CDR1 is SGHDN and CDR2 is FVKESK in the germline V gene. V shed 0 bases and J shed 3 bases, with 9 bases lying between them. This CDR3 has 14 residues. The CDR3 loop is CASSQDTLVYEQYF. The CDR3, as DNA: TGTGCCAGCAGCCAAGATACTCTCGTCTACGAGCAGTACTTC.

The chain recombines TRBV25-1 with TRBJ2-5, with 7 bases identical to TRBD2. The CDR3 length is 15 residues. CDR1 is MGHDK and CDR2 is SYGVNS in the germline V gene. Unmatched junction bases numbered 7, after V lost 1 base and J lost 5 bases. This CDR3 is CASSEFSGGWETQYF. In DNA, the CDR3 is TGTGCCAGCAGTGAATTTTCGGGGGGTTGGGAGACCCAGTACTTC.

This rearrangement joins TRBV11-2 to TRBJ1-1; D is possibly TRBD1 (5 bases). Trimming shortened V by 6 bases and J by 5 bases, and 13 bases separated the two germline ends. Per germline, CDR1 SGHAT and CDR2 FQNNGV. The CDR3 covers 13 residues. DNA of the CDR3: TGTGCCAGCAGGTGGGGGGTTCGGACTGAAGCTTTCTTT. This codes for CASRWGVRTEAFF.

Judged by abundance, this clone is large. The sample contains more than one DNA sequence encoding this CDR3. The rearrangement joins TRBV4-3 to TRBJ1-1; unclear D gene. The CDR3 has 14 residues. CDR1 is LGHNA, CDR2 YSLEER, per germline. V was pared by 0 bases and J by 1 base, with 6 bases between. The CDR3 DNA follows: TGCGCCAGCAGCCAAGACAAGACGAACACTGAAGCTTTCTTT. It encodes CASSQDKTNTEAFF.

This rearrangement joins TRBV5-6 to TRBJ2-3, with D maybe TRBD2 (5 bases). V was shortened by 4 bases and J by 2 bases, with 14 bases between the two germline ends. There are 15 residues in the CDR3. Germline-derived CDR1 and CDR2 are SGHDT and YYEEEE. CDR3 DNA sequence: TGTGCCAGCAGCGTGGACTGGTCCTACACAGATACGCAGTATTTT. Its translation is CASSVDWSYTDTQYF.

This clone appeared a few times. The chain couples TRBV6-5 to TRBJ2-3; 11 bases are shared with TRBD2. CDR1 and CDR2 from the germline V gene are MNHEY and SVGAGI. Trimming at V came to 7 bases and at J to 2 bases, leaving 5 bases not matched to a gene. The CDR3 spans 15 residues. The CDR3 DNA sequence: TGTGCCAGCACGGTAGCGGGGGGGACCACAGATACGCAGTATTTT. It specifies CASTVAGGTTDTQYF.

The chain carries TRBV6-5 and TRBJ2-3, with TRBD2 matching over 7 bases. Germline V gives CDR1 MNHEY, CDR2 SVGAGI. V lost 2 bases and J lost 1; bases outside the gene matches: 3. The CDR3 is made up of 15 amino acids. The CDR3 protein is CASSYGTTGTDTQYF. In DNA form, the CDR3 reads TGTGCCAGCAGTTACGGGACTACCGGCACAGATACGCAGTATTTT.

This clone was seen just once. In DNA form, the CDR3 reads TGTGCCAGCAGCTTAGACAGGGGACGCGAGCAGTACTTC. It specifies CASSLDRGREQYF. The genes are TRBV7-3 and TRBJ2-7, with TRBD1 matching over 8 bases. CDR3 length: 13 amino acids. The germline CDR1 and CDR2 sequences are SGHTA and FQGTGA. J was trimmed by 6 bases and V by 2 bases; bases with no gene match: 3.

V and J are TRBV12-3 or TRBV12-4 and TRBJ2-7; D remains unclear. V was pared by 3 bases and J by 3 bases, with 6 bases between. The CDR3 covers 12 residues. The CDR3 DNA reads as TGTGCCAGCAGTTTTTCGGGCTACGAGCAGTACTTC. Translated, it gives CASSFSGYEQYF.

The V gene is TRBV30, the J gene TRBJ1-2; D is possibly TRBD1 (6 bases). CDR1 and CDR2 from the germline V gene are GTSNPN and SVGIG (reference sequence). V lost 4 bases, J lost 6 bases, and 24 bases lay in between. The length of the CDR3 is 16 residues. In nucleotides, the CDR3 is TGTGCCTGGATCAGTCGGGGGGCCGCTTTACTGGATGGCTACACCTTC. Translating it yields CAWISRGAALLDGYTF.

This clone has more than one count but fewer than ten. The chain is built from TRBV3-1 (or the pseudogene TRBV3-2) and TRBJ1-2, with D uncertain. This CDR3 is 14 amino acids long. V was cut by 7 bases and J by 2 bases, with 14 bases left in between. Looked up from germline, CDR1 is LGHDT and CDR2 is YNNKEL (reference sequence). CDR3 DNA sequence: TGTGCCAGCAACATACTACAGAGAAACTATGGCTACACCTTC. Its protein is CASNILQRNYGYTF.

J is TRBJ2-3 and V is TRBV10-3; the D gene is possibly TRBD1 (5 bases). V was clipped by 3 bases and J by 5 bases, with 18 bases between them. Germline V gene lookup returns CDR1 ENHRY and CDR2 SYGVKD. The CDR3 totals 16 residues. DNA of the CDR3: TGTGCCATCAGTGACCCAGGGAAGGGTCAGGGAGATACGCAGTATTTT. Translated, it gives CAISDPGKGQGDTQYF.

The V gene is TRBV6-6, the J gene TRBJ1-2, with TRBD1 as a possible D gene (5 bases). From germline, CDR1 is MNHNY and CDR2 SVGAGI (reference sequence). V was shortened by 0 bases and J by 5 bases, with 10 bases between the two germline ends. The CDR3 contains 14 residues. Written as DNA, the CDR3 is TGTGCCAGCAGTTACTCGACAGCGTTTTATGGCTACACCTTC. Protein product: CASSYSTAFYGYTF.

The rearrangement uses TRBV7-2 and TRBJ1-3; 7 nucleotides match TRBD1. In germline, CDR1 is SGHTA, CDR2 FQGNSA. V lost 5 bases and J lost 2; bases outside the gene matches: 6. This CDR3 is 15 amino acids long. The CDR3 protein is CASSLATGAGNTIYF. DNA of the CDR3: TGTGCCAGCAGCCTGGCTACAGGGGCTGGAAACACCATATATTTT.

This clone has a handful of counts. The CDR3 loop reads CASSRLQGNNQPQHF. CDR3 bases: TGTGCCAGTAGCCGATTACAGGGGAACAATCAGCCCCAGCATTTT. The gene calls are TRBV19 and TRBJ1-5; the match to TRBD1 covers 7 bases. The germline CDR1 and CDR2 sequences are LNHDA and SQIVND (reference sequence). This CDR3 spans 15 amino acids. The J segment lost 3 bases and the V segment lost 6 bases, leaving 8 bases of the junction unmatched.

The sample holds a few counts of this clone. The CDR3 here is CASSLGANTEAFF. The CDR3 nucleotides read TGCGCCAGCAGCTTGGGGGCGAACACTGAAGCTTTCTTT. The chain couples TRBV5-1 to TRBJ1-1; the D is unclear. Per germline, CDR1 SGHRS and CDR2 YFSETQ. Trimming took off 0 bases at V and 1 base at J, with 4 bases between the two ends. The CDR3 extends over 13 amino acids.

The V gene is TRBV1, the J gene TRBJ2-7; no check of the table's D call, TRBD2, against the DNA was made. TRBV1 is a known pseudogene. The CDR3 runs 17 residues. The CDR3, as DNA: TGCACCAGCAGCCGGGACCGCGGGCTAGCGGTTTTCTACGAGCAGTACTTC. It is translated as CTSSRDRGLAVFYEQYF.